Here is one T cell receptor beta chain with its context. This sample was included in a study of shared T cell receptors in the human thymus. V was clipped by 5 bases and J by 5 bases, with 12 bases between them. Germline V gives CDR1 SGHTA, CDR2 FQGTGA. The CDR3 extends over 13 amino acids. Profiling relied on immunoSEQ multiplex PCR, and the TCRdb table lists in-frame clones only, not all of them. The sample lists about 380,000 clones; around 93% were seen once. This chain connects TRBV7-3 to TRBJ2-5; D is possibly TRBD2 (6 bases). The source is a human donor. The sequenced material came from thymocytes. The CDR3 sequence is CASSVMEGETQYF. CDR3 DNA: TGTGCCAGCAGCGTTATGGAGGGGGAGACCCAGTACTTC.